The rows below give T cell receptor beta chains drawn from one sample of a study of human T cells and chemical hapten exposure. One entry per CDR3 protein results from TCRdb running MiXCR on the RACE reads. The sample has 80,000 to 95,000 distinct CDR3 sequences, about 9.9% seen once. Here the sequenced sample was whole blood, taken in connection with sensitization to the hapten diphenylcyclopropenone (DPC). The source of these receptors is a man aged 18 to 30 with alopecia areata. Some clones in this sample may be carry-over from other donors' samples. CDR3s leave out the opening cysteine and the closing phenylalanine or tryptophan. The D gene is left open where the match is weak.

j_call: TRBJ2-7
v_call: TRBV27
d_call: .
cdr3_aa: ASSLGRSYEQY

j_call: TRBJ2-1
v_call: TRBV7-3
d_call: .
cdr3_aa: ASSLTVGYNEQF

j_call: TRBJ2-3
v_call: TRBV5-5
d_call: .
cdr3_aa: ASSSTGDRTDTQY

j_call: TRBJ1-6
v_call: TRBV7-9
d_call: TRBD1
cdr3_aa: ASSTGDNSPLH

j_call: TRBJ2-1
v_call: TRBV7-8
d_call: TRBD2
cdr3_aa: ASSPGTSGGPGDEQF

j_call: TRBJ1-1
v_call: TRBV10-3
d_call: .
cdr3_aa: AISGTGWGNTEAF

j_call: TRBJ2-3
v_call: TRBV29-1
d_call: .
cdr3_aa: SHPRPNLDTQY

j_call: TRBJ2-2
v_call: TRBV7-3
d_call: .
cdr3_aa: ASSPHRANTGELF

j_call: TRBJ1-6
v_call: TRBV4-3
d_call: TRBD1
cdr3_aa: ASSQDRDGNSPLH

j_call: TRBJ2-1
v_call: TRBV29-1
d_call: .
cdr3_aa: SVVSGTSRGNEQF

j_call: TRBJ1-5
v_call: TRBV6-5
d_call: .
cdr3_aa: ASRTDQSGQPQH

j_call: TRBJ2-1
v_call: TRBV12-3/TRBV12-4
d_call: TRBD2
cdr3_aa: ASTLSGGDNEQF

j_call: TRBJ1-1
v_call: TRBV18
d_call: .
cdr3_aa: ASSPPGVLEGNTEAF

j_call: TRBJ2-3
v_call: TRBV24-1
d_call: .
cdr3_aa: ATSDASGAGTQY

j_call: TRBJ1-2
v_call: TRBV19
d_call: .
cdr3_aa: ASKTVPYGYT

j_call: TRBJ2-1
v_call: TRBV20-1
d_call: .
cdr3_aa: SASGDRRESEQF

j_call: TRBJ1-2
v_call: TRBV10-2
d_call: .
cdr3_aa: ASRGEGPTGYT

j_call: TRBJ1-2
v_call: TRBV12-3/TRBV12-4
d_call: .
cdr3_aa: ASSPTINAGYT

j_call: TRBJ2-2
v_call: TRBV2
d_call: .
cdr3_aa: ASSEGVWELF

j_call: TRBJ2-2
v_call: TRBV6-2/TRBV6-3
d_call: .
cdr3_aa: ASSYPRQVEAGELF

j_call: TRBJ1-1
v_call: TRBV11-1
d_call: .
cdr3_aa: ASSLDRFKTEAF

j_call: TRBJ1-2
v_call: TRBV10-2
d_call: .
cdr3_aa: ASSELGRRYGYT

j_call: TRBJ1-5
v_call: TRBV7-2
d_call: .
cdr3_aa: ASSLPNQPQH

j_call: TRBJ2-1
v_call: TRBV20-1
d_call: TRBD1
cdr3_aa: SAREGGVEQF

j_call: TRBJ2-3
v_call: TRBV15
d_call: .
cdr3_aa: ATSPRQGFTDTQY

j_call: TRBJ2-7
v_call: TRBV20-1
d_call: .
cdr3_aa: SARDPGLSSYEQY

j_call: TRBJ1-5
v_call: TRBV19
d_call: .
cdr3_aa: ASTGQGSDQPQH

j_call: TRBJ1-6
v_call: TRBV7-2
d_call: TRBD1
cdr3_aa: ASSFLTGGMAPLH

j_call: TRBJ1-4
v_call: TRBV6-2/TRBV6-3
d_call: TRBD1
cdr3_aa: ASSYRRRDRTATNEKLF

j_call: TRBJ2-3
v_call: TRBV7-6
d_call: .
cdr3_aa: ASSHGQRLQSSTDTQY

j_call: TRBJ2-4
v_call: TRBV19
d_call: .
cdr3_aa: ASSPVPATAAKNIQY

j_call: TRBJ1-2
v_call: TRBV28
d_call: .
cdr3_aa: ASGEEFFGYT

j_call: TRBJ1-2
v_call: TRBV6-1
d_call: TRBD1
cdr3_aa: ASSEGGTVYGYT

j_call: TRBJ2-5
v_call: TRBV10-1
d_call: .
cdr3_aa: ASSRDHQETQY

j_call: TRBJ1-2
v_call: TRBV12-3/TRBV12-4
d_call: .
cdr3_aa: ASSTGGGYT